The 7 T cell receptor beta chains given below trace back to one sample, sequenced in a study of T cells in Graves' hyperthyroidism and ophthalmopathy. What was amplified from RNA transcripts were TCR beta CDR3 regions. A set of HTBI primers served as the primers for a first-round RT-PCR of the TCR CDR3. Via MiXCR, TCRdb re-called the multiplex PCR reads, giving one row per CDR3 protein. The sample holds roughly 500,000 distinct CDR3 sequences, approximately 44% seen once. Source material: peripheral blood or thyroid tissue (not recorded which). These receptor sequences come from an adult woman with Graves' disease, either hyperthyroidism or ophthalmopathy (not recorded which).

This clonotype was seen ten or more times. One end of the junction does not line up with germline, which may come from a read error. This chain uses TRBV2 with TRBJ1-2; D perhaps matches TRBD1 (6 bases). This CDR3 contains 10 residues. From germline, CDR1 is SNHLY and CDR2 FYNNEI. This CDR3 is CASTESWTAF. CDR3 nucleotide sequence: TGTGCCAGCACCGAGTCCTGGACAGCCTTC.

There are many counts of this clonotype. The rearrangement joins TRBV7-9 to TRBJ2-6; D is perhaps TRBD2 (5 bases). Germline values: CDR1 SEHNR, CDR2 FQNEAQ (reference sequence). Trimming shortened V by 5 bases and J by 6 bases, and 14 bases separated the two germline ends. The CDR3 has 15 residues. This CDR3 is CASSPRGSSANVLTF. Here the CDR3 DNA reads TGTGCCAGCAGCCCTAGAGGGTCCTCGGCCAACGTCCTGACTTTC.

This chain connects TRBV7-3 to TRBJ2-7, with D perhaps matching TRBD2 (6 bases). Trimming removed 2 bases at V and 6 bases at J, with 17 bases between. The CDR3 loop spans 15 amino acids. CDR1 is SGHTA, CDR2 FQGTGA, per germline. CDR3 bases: TGTGCCAGCAGCTTAGGCGTGGCCGGAGGGGTCGAGCAGTACTTC. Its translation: CASSLGVAGGVEQYF. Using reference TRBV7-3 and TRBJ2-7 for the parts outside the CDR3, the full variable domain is GAGVSQTPSNKVTEKGKYVELRCDPISGHTALYWYRQSLGQGPEFLIYFQGTGAADDSGLPNDRFFAVRPEGSVSTLKIQRTERGDSAVYLCASSLGVAGGVEQYFGPGTRLTVT.

The CDR3 region is CASSSWRKGEVRELFF. The CDR3 nucleotides are TGTGCCAGCAGTTCATGGAGGAAGGGCGAGGTCCGGGAGCTGTTTTTT. V is TRBV28 and J is TRBJ2-2, with D perhaps TRBD2 (5 bases). Between the trimmed V and J ends, which lost 4 bases and 9 bases, there was a span of 21 bases. Germline-derived CDR1 and CDR2 are MDHEN and SYDVKM. The CDR3 is made up of 16 amino acids.

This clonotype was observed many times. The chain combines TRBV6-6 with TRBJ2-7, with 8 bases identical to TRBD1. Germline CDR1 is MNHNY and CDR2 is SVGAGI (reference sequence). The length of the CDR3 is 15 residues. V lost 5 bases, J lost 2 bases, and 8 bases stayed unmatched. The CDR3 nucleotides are TGTGCCAGCAGTCACCGGACAGGGAGAGCCTACGAGCAGTACTTC. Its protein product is CASSHRTGRAYEQYF.

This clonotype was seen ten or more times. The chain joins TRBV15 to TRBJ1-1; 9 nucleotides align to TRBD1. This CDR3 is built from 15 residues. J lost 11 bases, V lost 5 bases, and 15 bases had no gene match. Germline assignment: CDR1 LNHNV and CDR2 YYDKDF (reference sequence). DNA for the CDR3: TGTGCCACCAGCGGTCCGGGACAGGGACTTTTTGGGGCTTTCTTT. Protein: CATSGPGQGLFGAFF. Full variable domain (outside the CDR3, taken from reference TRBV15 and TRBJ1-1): DAMVIQNPRYQVTQFGKPVTLSCSQTLNHNVMYWYQQKSSQAPKLLFHYYDKDFNNEADTPDNFQSRRPNTSFCFLDIRSPGLGDTAMYLCATSGPGQGLFGAFFGQGTRLTVV.

As DNA, the CDR3 is TGCAGCGTCGGGGGGCGCGACTTACTCGAGCAGTACTTC. Encoded protein: CSVGGRDLLEQYF. This chain uses TRBV29-1 with TRBJ2-7; D possibly corresponds to TRBD2 (7 bases). In germline, CDR1 is SQVTM, CDR2 ANQGSEA. With 6 bases removed from V and 6 bases from J, the gap between germline ends came to 18 bases. The CDR3 contains 13 residues.